These 3 T cell receptor beta chains were sequenced from one sample in a study of blood T cell repertoires in COVID-19. Profiling relied on immunoSEQ multiplex PCR, and the TCRdb table lists in-frame clones only, not all of them. This table has 120,000 to 150,000 clones, over 75% appearing once. Source material: peripheral blood. The source of these receptors is a woman aged 55-69 years with COVID-19, enrolled during active disease.

CDR3 loop: CASSQDLVGDEQFF. The CDR3 bases are TGTGCCAGCAGCCAAGATCTTGTCGGTGATGAGCAGTTCTTC. The chain couples TRBV14 to TRBJ2-1; no clear D gene. The V gene's germline CDR1 is SGHDN and CDR2 FVKESK. The V end was cut by 0 bases, the J end by 8 bases, with 11 bases between. This CDR3 comprises 14 residues.

This chain uses TRBV18 with TRBJ2-7; D is undetermined. The germline V gene has CDR1 KGHSH and CDR2 LQKENI. CDR3 length equals 13 residues. Trimming pared 3 bases from V and 7 bases from J, leaving 13 bases between. The CDR3 DNA sequence: TGTGCCAGCTCACCTGGGTCTTCCAGGGAGCAGTACTTC. It specifies CASSPGSSREQYF.

The chain recombines TRBV5-1 with TRBJ1-2; tentatively, D is TRBD1 (5 bases). The CDR3 covers 16 residues. Trimming shortened V by 3 bases and J by 4 bases, and 19 bases separated the two germline ends. Germline V gives CDR1 SGHRS, CDR2 YFSETQ. The chain's CDR3 is CASSSRAGGESYGYTF. CDR3 nucleotide sequence: TGCGCCAGCAGCTCTCGAGCGGGGGGGGAAAGCTATGGCTACACCTTC.